This TCR beta chain appears in the sequencing data of a study of CD8+ T cells in alopecia areata. CDR1 and CDR2 from the germline V gene are MNHEY and SMNVEV (reference sequence). CDR3 length equals 15 residues. V was clipped by 2 bases and J by 5 bases; unmatched bases: 7. RNA extraction and reverse transcription yielded cDNA as sequencing template. The protocol was immunoSEQ multiplex PCR, while the TCRdb copy is restricted to in-frame clones and leaves out a portion. The data show approximately 130,000 clones, roughly 50% seen once. Cell sorting was applied to PBMCs, and CD4+ and CD8+ T cells were collected.

The sequenced material came from NKG2D-low CD8+ T cells sorted from blood. The sequence came from a human donor with alopecia areata. This chain links TRBV27 with TRBJ2-3; 7 positions match TRBD2. The CDR3 DNA follows: TGTGCCAGCAGTTTACGAGCGGGGAGAGAAGATACGCAGTATTTT. Amino acid sequence: CASSLRAGREDTQYF.